One sample yielded the 6 T cell receptor beta chains listed below, sequenced in a study of radiation and T cells in renal cell carcinoma. Assay: immunoSEQ multiplex PCR; the TCRdb copy retains only in-frame clones and omits some. The sample yields some 15,000 clones, roughly 50% seen once. The treatment: 15 Gy SBRT to primary tumor, nephrectomy 4 weeks later. The specimen was tumor tissue, collected from a patient whose treatment included radiotherapy and nephrectomy. These receptor sequences come from a woman aged 60 to 75 with renal cell carcinoma.

In the case of this clone: This sample includes further DNA sequences coding for the same CDR3. This chain joins TRBV18 and TRBJ2-7; D not certain. Germline V gene sequence: CDR1 KGHSH, CDR2 LQKENI. Trimming stripped 3 bases from V and 1 base from J, with 4 bases between. CDR3 length equals 12 residues. The DNA of the CDR3 is TGTGCCAGCTCACCGTCATCCTACGAGCAGTACTTC. Amino acid sequence: CASSPSSYEQYF.

This clone was observed once. The chain has TRBV6-6 and TRBJ2-7; D ambiguous. With 5 bases removed from V and 6 bases from J, the gap between germline ends came to 8 bases. CDR3 length: 11 amino acids. Per the germline V gene, CDR1 is MNHNY and CDR2 is SVGAGI (reference sequence). The CDR3 region is CASSADTEQYF. In nucleotides, the CDR3 is TGTGCCAGCAGTGCCGACACCGAGCAGTACTTC.

V is TRBV9 and J is TRBJ2-7, with TRBD1 identical over 7 bases. The V gene end was trimmed by 3 bases and the J gene end by 2 bases; junction bases not matched to a gene: 5. This CDR3 is built from 14 residues. CDR1 is SGDLS, CDR2 YYNGEE, per germline. The CDR3 sequence: CASSGRTGPYEQYF. CDR3 in DNA: TGTGCCAGCAGCGGCCGGACAGGCCCCTACGAGCAGTACTTC. The whole variable domain, remainder taken from reference TRBV9 and TRBJ2-7, is DSGVTQTPKHLITATGQRVTLRCSPRSGDLSVYWYQQSLDQGLQFLIQYYNGEERAKGNILERFSAQQFPDLHSELNLSSLELGDSALYFCASSGRTGPYEQYFGPGTRLTVT.

There are a few counts of this clone. The gene calls are TRBV6-1 and TRBJ1-2; TRBD1 aligns across 8 bases. This CDR3 is 15 amino acids long. Unmatched junction bases numbered 8, after V lost 7 bases and J lost 1 base. The germline V gene encodes CDR1 MNHNS and CDR2 SASEGT. CDR3 sequence: CASISGTGLNYGYTF. CDR3 sequence (DNA): TGTGCCAGCATCTCCGGGACAGGTCTTAACTATGGCTACACCTTC.

This rearrangement joins TRBV6-1 to TRBJ1-6; no reliable D call. The germline gives CDR1 MNHNS, CDR2 SASEGT. This CDR3 is built from 14 residues. V was clipped by 5 bases and J by 11 bases, with 16 bases between them. CDR3 DNA sequence: TGTGCCAGCAGTTCCCCGGGCGTTCAGGCACCCCTCCACTTT. Translated: CASSSPGVQAPLHF.

This clone has only a few counts. The same CDR3 can be traced to other DNA sequences in this sample. The chain uses TRBV4-2 and TRBJ1-5; D is ambiguous. The V end was cut by 0 bases, the J end by 2 bases, with 8 bases between. CDR1 and CDR2 (germline): LGHNA, YNFKEQ. The CDR3 has 15 residues. The CDR3 bases are TGTGCCAGCAGCCAAGATAACCGGGGCAATCAGCCCCAGCATTTT. Encoded protein: CASSQDNRGNQPQHF.